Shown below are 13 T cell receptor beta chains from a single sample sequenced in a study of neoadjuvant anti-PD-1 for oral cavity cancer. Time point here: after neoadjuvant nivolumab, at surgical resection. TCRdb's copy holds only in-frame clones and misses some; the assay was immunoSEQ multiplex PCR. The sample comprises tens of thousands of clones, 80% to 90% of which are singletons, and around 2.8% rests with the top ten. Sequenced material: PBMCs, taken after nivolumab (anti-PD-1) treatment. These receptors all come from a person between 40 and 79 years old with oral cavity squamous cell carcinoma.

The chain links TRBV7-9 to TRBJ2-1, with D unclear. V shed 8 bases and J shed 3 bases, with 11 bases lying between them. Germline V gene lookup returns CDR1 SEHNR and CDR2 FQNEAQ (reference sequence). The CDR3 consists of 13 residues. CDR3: CASSPTYYNEQFF. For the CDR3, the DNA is TGTGCCAGCTCACCCACTTACTACAATGAGCAGTTCTTC.

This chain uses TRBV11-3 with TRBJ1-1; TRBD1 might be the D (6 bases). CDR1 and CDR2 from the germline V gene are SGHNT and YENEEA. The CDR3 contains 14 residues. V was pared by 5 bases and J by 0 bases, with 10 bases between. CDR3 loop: CASSPGGMNTEAFF. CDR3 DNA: TGTGCCAGCAGCCCCGGGGGCATGAACACTGAAGCTTTCTTT.

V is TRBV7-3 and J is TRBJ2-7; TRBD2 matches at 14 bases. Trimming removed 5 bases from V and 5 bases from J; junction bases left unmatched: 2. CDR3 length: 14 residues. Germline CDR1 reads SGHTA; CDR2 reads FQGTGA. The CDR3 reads CASSLGLAGDEQYF. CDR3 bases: TGTGCCAGCAGCCTGGGACTAGCGGGAGACGAGCAGTACTTC.

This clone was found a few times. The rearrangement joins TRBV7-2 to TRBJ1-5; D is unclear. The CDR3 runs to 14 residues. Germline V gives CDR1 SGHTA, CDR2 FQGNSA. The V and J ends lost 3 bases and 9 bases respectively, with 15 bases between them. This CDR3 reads CASSFTVTVGPQHF. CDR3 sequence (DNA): TGTGCCAGCAGCTTCACAGTGACGGTAGGGCCCCAGCATTTT. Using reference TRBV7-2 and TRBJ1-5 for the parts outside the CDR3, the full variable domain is GAGVSQSPSNKVTEKGKDVELRCDPISGHTALYWYRQSLGQGLEFLIYFQGNSAPDKSGLPSDRFSAERTGGSVSTLTIQRTQQEDSAVYLCASSFTVTVGPQHFGDGTRLSIL.

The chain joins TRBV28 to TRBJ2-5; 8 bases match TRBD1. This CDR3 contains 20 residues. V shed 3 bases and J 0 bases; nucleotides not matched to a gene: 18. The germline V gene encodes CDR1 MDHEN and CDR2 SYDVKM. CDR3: CASSFIVGDEADRDQETQYF. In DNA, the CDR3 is TGTGCCAGCAGTTTCATTGTAGGCGATGAGGCGGACAGGGACCAAGAGACCCAGTACTTC.

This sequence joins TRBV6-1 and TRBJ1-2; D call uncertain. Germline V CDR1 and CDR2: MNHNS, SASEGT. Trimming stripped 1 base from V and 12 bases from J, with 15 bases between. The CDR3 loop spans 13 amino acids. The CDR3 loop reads CASSEEGLSRDTF. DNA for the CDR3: TGTGCCAGCAGTGAAGAGGGCTTATCGAGGGACACCTTC.

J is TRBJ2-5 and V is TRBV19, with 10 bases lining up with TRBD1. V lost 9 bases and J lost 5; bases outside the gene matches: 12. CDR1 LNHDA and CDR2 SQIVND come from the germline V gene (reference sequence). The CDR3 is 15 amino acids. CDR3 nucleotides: TGTGCCAGCCGGACGGGACAGGGGTTAGGGGAGACCCAGTACTTC. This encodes CASRTGQGLGETQYF.

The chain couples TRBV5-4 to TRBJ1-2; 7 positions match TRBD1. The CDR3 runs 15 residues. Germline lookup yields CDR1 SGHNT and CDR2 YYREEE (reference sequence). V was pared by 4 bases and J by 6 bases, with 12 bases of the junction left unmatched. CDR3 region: CASSPLGRTGNGYTF. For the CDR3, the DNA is TGTGCCAGCAGCCCCTTGGGGCGGACAGGCAATGGCTACACCTTC.

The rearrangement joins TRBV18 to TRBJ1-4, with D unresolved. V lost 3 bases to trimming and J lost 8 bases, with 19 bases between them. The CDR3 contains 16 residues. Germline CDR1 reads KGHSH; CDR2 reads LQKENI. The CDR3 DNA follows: TGTGCCAGCTCACCCCCAGGTCTGAGGGATAGAGAAAAACTGTTTTTT. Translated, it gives CASSPPGLRDREKLFF.

The CDR3 loop reads CASRRQGWTEAFF. DNA for the CDR3: TGTGCCAGCAGAAGACAGGGGTGGACTGAAGCTTTCTTT. The chain employs TRBV2 and TRBJ1-1, with 8 bases aligning to TRBD1. The CDR3 runs 13 residues. V shed 6 bases and J 5 bases; nucleotides not matched to a gene: 5. Germline CDR1 is SNHLY and CDR2 is FYNNEI.

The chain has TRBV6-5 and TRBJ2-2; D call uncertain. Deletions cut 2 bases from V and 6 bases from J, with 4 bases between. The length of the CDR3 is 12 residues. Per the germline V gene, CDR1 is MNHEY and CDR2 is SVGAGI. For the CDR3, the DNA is TGTGCCAGCAGTTACGTAGCCGGGGAGCTGTTTTTT. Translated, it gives CASSYVAGELFF.

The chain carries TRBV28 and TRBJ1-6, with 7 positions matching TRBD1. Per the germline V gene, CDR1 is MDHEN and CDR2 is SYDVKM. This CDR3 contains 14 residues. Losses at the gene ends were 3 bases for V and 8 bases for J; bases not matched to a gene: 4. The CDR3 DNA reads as TGTGCCAGCAGTTTGCGGCAGGGGGATTCACCCCTCCACTTT. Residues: CASSLRQGDSPLHF. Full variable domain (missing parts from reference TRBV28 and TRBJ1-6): DVKVTQSSRYLVKRTGEKVFLECVQDMDHENMFWYRQDPGLGLRLIYFSYDVKMKEKGDIPEGYSVSREKKERFSLILESASTNQTSMYLCASSLRQGDSPLHFGNGTRLTVT.

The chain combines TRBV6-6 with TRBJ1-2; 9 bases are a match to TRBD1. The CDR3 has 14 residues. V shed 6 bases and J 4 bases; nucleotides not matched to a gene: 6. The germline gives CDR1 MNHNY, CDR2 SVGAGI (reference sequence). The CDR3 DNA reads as TGTGCCAGCAGGGAGACAGGGGGGAGCTATGGCTACACCTTC. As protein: CASRETGGSYGYTF.